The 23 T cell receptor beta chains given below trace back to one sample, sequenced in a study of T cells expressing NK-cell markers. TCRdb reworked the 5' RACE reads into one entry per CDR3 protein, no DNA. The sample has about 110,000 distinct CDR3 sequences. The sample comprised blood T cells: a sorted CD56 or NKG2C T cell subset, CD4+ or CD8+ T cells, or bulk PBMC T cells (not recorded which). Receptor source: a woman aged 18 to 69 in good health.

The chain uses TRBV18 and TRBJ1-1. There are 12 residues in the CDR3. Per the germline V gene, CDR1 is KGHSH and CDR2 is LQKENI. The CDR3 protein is CASSPPGSEAFF.

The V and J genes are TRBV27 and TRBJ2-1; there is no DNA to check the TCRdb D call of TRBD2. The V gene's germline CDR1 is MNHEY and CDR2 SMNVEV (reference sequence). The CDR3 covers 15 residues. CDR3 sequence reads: CASSFEAGGYNEQFF.

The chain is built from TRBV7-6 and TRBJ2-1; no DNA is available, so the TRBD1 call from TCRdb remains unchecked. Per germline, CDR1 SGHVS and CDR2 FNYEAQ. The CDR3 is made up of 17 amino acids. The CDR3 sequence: CASSLAPGTGQYNEQFF.

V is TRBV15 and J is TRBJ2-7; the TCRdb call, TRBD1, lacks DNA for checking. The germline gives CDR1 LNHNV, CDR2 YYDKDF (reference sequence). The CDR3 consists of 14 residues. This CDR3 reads CATSREEGGHEQYF.

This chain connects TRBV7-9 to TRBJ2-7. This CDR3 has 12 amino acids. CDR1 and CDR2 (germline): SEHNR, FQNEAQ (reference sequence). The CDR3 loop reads CASSRDLIEQYF.

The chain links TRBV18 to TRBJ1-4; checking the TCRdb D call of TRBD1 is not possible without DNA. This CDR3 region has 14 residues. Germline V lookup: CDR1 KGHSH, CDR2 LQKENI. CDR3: CASSPDREGEKLFF.

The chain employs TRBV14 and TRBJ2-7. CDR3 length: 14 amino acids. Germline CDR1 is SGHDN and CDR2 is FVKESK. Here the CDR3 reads CASSLPGNSYEQYF.

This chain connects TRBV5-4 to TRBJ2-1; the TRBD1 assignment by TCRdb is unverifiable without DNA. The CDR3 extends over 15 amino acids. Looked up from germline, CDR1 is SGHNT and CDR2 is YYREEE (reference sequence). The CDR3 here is CASRWRGSSYNEQFF.

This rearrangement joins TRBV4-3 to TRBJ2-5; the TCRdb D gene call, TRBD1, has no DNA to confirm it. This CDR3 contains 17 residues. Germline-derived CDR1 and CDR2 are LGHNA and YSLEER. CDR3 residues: CASSQEGVQGGLETQYF.

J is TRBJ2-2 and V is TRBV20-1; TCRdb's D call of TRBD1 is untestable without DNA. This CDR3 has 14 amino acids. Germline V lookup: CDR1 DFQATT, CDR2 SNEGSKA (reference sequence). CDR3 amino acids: CSASSGEDTGELFF.

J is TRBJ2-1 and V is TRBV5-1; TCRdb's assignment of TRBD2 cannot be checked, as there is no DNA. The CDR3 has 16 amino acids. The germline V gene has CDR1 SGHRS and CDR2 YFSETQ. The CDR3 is CASSLSSSGNGNEQFF.

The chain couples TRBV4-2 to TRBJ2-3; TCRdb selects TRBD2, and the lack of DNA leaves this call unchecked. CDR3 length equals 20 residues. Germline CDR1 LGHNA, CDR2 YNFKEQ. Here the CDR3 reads CASSQEGGTSGTYGTDTQYF.

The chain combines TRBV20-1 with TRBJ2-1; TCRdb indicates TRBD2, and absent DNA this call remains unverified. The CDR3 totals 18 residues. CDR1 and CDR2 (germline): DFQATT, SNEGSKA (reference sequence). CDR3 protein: CSARGGVEAESSYNEQFF.

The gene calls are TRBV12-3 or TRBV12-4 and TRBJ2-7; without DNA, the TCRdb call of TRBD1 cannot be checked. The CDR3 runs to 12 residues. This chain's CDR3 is CASSPERGEQYF.

This CDR3 is CSVRLGQGSDYEQYF. The J gene is TRBJ2-7, the V gene TRBV29-1; the D gene TCRdb calls, TRBD1, cannot be checked with no DNA. This CDR3 is built from 15 residues. CDR1 is SQVTM and CDR2 is ANQGSEA in the germline V gene.

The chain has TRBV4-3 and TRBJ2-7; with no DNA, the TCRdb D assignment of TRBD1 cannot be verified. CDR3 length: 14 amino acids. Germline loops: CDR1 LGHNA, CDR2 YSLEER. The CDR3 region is CASSPRQPPYEQYF.

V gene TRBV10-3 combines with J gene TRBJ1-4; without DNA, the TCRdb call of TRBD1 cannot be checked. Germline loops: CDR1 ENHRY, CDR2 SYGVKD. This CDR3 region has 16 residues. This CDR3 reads CAISGDSSATNEKLFF.

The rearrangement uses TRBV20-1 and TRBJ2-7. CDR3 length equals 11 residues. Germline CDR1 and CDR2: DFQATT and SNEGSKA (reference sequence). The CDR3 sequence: CSIRRAYEQYF.

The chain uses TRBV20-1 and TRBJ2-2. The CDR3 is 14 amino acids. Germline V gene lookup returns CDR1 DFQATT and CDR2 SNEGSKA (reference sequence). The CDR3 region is CSASGQENTGELFF.

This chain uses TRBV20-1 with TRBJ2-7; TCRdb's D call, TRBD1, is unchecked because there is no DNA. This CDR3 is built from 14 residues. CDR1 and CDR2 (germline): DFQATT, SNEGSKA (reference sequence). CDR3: CSAKATGQVYEQYF.

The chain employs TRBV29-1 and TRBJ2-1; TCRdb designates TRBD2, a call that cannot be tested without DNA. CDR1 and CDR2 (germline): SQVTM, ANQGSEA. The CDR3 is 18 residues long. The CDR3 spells CSVEGLAGGGISYNEQFF.

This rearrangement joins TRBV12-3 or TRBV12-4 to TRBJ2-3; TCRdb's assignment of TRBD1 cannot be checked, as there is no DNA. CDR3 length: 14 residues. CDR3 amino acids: CASDGTGGADTQYF.

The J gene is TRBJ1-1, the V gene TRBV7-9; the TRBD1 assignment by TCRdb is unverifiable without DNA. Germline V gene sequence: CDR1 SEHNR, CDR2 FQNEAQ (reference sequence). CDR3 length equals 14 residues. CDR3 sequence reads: CASSLNLGDTEAFF.